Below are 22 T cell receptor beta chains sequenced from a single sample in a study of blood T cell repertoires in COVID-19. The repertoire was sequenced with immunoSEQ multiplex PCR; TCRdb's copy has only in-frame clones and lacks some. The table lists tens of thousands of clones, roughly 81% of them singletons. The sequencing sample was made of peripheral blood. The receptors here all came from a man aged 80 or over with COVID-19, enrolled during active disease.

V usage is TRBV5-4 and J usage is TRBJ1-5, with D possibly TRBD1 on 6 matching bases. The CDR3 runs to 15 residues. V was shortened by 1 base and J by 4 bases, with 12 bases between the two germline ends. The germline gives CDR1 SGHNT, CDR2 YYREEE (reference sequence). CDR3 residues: CASSLISGENQPQHF. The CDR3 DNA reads TGTGCCAGCAGCTTGATTTCAGGGGAAAATCAGCCCCAGCATTTT.

In DNA form, the CDR3 reads TGTGCCAGCAGCCAAGTTGGGGGGAAGGAGACCCAGTACTTC. Its translation is CASSQVGGKETQYF. The V call is TRBV3-1 (or the pseudogene TRBV3-2), the J call TRBJ2-5, with TRBD2 as a possible D gene (6 bases). The V gene's germline CDR1 is LGHDT and CDR2 YNNKEL (reference sequence). The CDR3 runs 14 residues. V was pared by 1 base and J by 5 bases, with 11 bases between.

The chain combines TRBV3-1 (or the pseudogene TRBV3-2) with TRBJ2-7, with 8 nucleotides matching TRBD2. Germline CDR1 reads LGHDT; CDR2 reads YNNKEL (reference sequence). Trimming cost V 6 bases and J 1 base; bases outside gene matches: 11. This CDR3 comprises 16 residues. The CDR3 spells CASSLGRAGASYEQYF. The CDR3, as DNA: TGTGCCAGCAGTTTAGGTCGAGCGGGAGCTTCCTACGAGCAGTACTTC.

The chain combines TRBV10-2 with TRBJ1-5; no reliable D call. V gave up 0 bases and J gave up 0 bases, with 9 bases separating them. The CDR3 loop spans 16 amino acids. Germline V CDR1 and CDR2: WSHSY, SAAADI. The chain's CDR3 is CASSESGSYSNQPQHF. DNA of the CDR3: TGCGCCAGCAGTGAGTCTGGCAGTTATAGCAATCAGCCCCAGCATTTT.

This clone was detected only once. Written as DNA, the CDR3 is TGCGCCAGCAGCGTAAATCCGGGACAGGGGCGATATGGCTACACCTTC. It is translated as CASSVNPGQGRYGYTF. The chain couples TRBV5-1 to TRBJ1-2, with 10 bases aligning to TRBD1. The germline V gene encodes CDR1 SGHRS and CDR2 YFSETQ. The CDR3 runs 16 residues. The trim removed 4 bases at V and 5 bases at J, leaving 11 bases unmatched.

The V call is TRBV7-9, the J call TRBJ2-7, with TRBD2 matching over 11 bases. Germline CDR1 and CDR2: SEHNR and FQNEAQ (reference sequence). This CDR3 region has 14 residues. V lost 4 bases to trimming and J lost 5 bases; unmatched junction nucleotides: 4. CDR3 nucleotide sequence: TGTGCCAGCAGCTCTACTAGCGGGAGCGACGAGCAGTACTTC. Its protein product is CASSSTSGSDEQYF.

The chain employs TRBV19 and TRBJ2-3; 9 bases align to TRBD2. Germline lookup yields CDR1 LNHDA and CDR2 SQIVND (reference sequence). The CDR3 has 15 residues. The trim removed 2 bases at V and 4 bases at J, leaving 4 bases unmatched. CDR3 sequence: CASSIRSGGADTQYF. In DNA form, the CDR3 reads TGTGCCAGTAGTATACGTAGCGGGGGAGCAGATACGCAGTATTTT.

The CDR3 loop reads CASSENPLSTDTQYF. CDR3 in DNA: TGTGCCAGCAGTGAAAATCCCTTGAGCACAGATACGCAGTATTTT. The genes are TRBV2 and TRBJ2-3; the D is unclear. V was trimmed by 2 bases and J by 0 bases, leaving 9 bases between them. The germline V gene has CDR1 SNHLY and CDR2 FYNNEI. The CDR3 is 15 amino acids. The full variable domain, rest sourced from reference TRBV2 and TRBJ2-3, is EPEVTQTPSHQVTQMGQEVILRCVPISNHLYFYWYRQILGQKVEFLVSFYNNEISEKSEIFDDQFSVERPDGSNFTLKIRSTKLEDSAMYFCASSENPLSTDTQYFGPGTRLTVL.

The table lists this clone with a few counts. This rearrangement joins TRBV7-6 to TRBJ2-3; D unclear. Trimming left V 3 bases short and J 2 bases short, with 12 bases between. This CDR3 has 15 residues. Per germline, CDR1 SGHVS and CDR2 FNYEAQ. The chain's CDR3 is CASSFAAPPTDTQYF. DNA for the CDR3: TGTGCCAGCAGCTTTGCGGCCCCACCCACAGATACGCAGTATTTT. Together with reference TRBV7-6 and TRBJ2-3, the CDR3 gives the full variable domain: GAGVSQSPRYKVTKRGQDVALRCDPISGHVSLYWYRQALGQGPEFLTYFNYEAQQDKSGLPNDRFSAERPEGSISTLTIQRTEQRDSAMYRCASSFAAPPTDTQYFGPGTRLTVL.

The CDR3 DNA is TGTGCCAGCAGCTTAAGGCAGGCCACTAATGAAAAACTGTTTTTT. This sequence encodes CASSLRQATNEKLFF. The chain has TRBV7-8 and TRBJ1-4; D call uncertain. The CDR3 contains 15 residues. Germline CDR1 SGHVS, CDR2 FQNEAQ. V was pared by 2 bases and J by 2 bases, with 9 bases between.

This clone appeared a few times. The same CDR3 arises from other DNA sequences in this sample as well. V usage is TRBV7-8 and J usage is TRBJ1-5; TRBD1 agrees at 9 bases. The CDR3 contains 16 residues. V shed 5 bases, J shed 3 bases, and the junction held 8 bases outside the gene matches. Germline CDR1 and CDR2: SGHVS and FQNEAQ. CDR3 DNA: TGTGCCAGCAGCAAAGGGACAGGGTTAGACAATCAGCCCCAGCATTTT. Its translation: CASSKGTGLDNQPQHF.

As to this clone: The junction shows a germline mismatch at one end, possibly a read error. Written as DNA, the CDR3 is TGTGCCAGCAGTAACTCCGGGACTTTCCAAGAGACCCAGTACTTC. Residues: CASSNSGTFQETQYF. This chain uses TRBV6-5 with TRBJ2-5, with D perhaps TRBD2 (6 bases). Germline values: CDR1 MNHEY, CDR2 SVGAGI. The CDR3 runs 15 residues.

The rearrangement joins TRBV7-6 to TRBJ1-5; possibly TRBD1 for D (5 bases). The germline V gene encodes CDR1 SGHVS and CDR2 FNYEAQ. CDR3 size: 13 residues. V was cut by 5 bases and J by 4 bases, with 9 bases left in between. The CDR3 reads CASSKDINQPQHF. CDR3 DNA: TGTGCCAGCAGCAAGGACATTAATCAGCCCCAGCATTTT.

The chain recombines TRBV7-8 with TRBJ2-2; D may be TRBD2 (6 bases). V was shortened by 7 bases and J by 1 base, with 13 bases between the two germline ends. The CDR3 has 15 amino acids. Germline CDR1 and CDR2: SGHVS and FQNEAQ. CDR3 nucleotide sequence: TGTGCCAGCAAGGCTAGCGTCCAGAACACCGGGGAGCTGTTTTTT. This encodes CASKASVQNTGELFF.

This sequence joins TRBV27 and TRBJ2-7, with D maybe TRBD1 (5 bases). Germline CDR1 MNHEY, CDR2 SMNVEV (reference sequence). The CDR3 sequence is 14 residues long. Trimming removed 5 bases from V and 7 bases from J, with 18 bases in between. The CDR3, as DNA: TGTGCCAGCAGTCCGACAGTGGTATTTGGGGAGCAGTACTTC. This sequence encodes CASSPTVVFGEQYF.

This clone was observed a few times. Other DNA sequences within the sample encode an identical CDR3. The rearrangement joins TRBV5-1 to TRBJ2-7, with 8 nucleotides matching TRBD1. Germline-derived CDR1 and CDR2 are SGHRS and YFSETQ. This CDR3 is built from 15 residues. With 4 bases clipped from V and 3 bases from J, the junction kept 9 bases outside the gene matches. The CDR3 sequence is CASSSSPGQGYEQYF. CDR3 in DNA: TGCGCCAGCAGCAGCAGCCCCGGACAGGGCTACGAGCAGTACTTC. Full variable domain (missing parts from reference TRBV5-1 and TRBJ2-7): KAGVTQTPRYLIKTRGQQVTLSCSPISGHRSVSWYQQTPGQGLQFLFEYFSETQRNKGNFPGRFSGRQFSNSRSEMNVSTLELGDSALYLCASSSSPGQGYEQYFGPGTRLTVT.

The CDR3 sequence is CASSLGLRVTDTQYF. The CDR3 DNA follows: TGTGCCAGCAGCTTAGGGTTGCGGGTTACAGATACGCAGTATTTT. The chain combines TRBV7-9 with TRBJ2-3; perhaps TRBD2 as D (5 bases). Germline lookup yields CDR1 SEHNR and CDR2 FQNEAQ (reference sequence). CDR3 size: 15 residues. V lost 1 base and J lost 3, with 11 bases in between.

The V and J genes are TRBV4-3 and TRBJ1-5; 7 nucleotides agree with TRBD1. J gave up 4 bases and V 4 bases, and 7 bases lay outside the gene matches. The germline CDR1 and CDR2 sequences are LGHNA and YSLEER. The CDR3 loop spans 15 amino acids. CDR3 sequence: CASSLGRDRNQPQHF. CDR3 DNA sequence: TGCGCCAGCAGCCTAGGTAGGGACAGAAATCAGCCCCAGCATTTT.

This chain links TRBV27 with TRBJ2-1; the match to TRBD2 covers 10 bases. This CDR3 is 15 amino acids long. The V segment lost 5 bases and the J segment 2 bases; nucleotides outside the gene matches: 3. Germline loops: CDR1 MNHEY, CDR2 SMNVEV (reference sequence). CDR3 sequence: CASSPTSGAYNEQFF. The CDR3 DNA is TGTGCCAGCAGTCCCACTAGCGGGGCCTACAATGAGCAGTTCTTC.

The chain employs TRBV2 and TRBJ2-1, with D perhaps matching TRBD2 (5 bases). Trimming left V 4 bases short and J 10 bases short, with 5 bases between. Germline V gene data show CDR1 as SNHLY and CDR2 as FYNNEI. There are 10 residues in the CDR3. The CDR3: CASSAGEQFF. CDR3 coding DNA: TGTGCCAGCAGTGCGGGAGAGCAGTTCTTC.

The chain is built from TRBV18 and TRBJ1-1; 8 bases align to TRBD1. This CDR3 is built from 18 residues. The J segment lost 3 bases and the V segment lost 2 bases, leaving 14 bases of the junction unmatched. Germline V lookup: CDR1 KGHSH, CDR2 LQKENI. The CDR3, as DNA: TGTGCCAGCTCACCAGTCACAGGGGGTTTAGGGGTGGACACTGAAGCTTTCTTT. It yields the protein CASSPVTGGLGVDTEAFF.

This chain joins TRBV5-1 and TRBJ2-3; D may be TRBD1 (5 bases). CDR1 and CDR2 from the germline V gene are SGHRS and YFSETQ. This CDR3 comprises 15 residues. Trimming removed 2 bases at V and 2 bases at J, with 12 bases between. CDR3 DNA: TGCGCCAGCAGCTTAGGGGCAGACAACACAGATACGCAGTATTTT. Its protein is CASSLGADNTDTQYF.